The clone carrying this TCR beta chain appeared a single time. This sample is drawn from a study of blood T cell repertoires in COVID-19. Study overall: The cDNA or gDNA used as material had been derived from T cells, B-cell-depleted T cells, or PBMCs.

It was during active infection that Seattle patients were enrolled and then longitudinally followed. The germline gives CDR1 MNHNS, CDR2 SASEGT. Trimming removed 2 bases from V and 0 bases from J, with 10 bases in between. The CDR3 has 15 residues. Using immunoSEQ multiplex PCR, the repertoire was profiled, and TCRdb retains in-frame clones only, with some absent. The table lists roughly 260,000 clones, about nine tenths of them singletons. The chain joins TRBV6-1 to TRBJ1-2; D may be TRBD1 (5 bases). The source is a young adult with COVID-19, enrolled during active disease. Sequencing was performed on peripheral blood. Written as DNA, the CDR3 is TGTGCCAGCAGTGAACAGGGTACTCCTAACTATGGCTACACCTTC. Its protein product is CASSEQGTPNYGYTF.